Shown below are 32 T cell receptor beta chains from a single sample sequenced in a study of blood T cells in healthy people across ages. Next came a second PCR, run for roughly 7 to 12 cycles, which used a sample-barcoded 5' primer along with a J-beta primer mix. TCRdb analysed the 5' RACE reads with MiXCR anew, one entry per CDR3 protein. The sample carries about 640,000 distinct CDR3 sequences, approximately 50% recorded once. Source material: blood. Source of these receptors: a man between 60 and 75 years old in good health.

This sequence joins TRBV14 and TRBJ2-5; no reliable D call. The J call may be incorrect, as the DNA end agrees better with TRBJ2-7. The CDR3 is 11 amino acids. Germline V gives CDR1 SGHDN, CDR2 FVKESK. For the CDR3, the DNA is TGTGCACTGCCGGTCGGCTACGAGCAGTACTTC. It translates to CALPVGYEQYF.

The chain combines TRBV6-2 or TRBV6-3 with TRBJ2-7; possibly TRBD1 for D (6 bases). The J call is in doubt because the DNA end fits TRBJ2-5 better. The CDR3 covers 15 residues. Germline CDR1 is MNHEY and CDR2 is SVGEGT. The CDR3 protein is CASSPRDTDVETQYF. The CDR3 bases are TGTGCCAGCAGTCCCCGGGACACGGACGTCGAGACCCAGTACTTC.

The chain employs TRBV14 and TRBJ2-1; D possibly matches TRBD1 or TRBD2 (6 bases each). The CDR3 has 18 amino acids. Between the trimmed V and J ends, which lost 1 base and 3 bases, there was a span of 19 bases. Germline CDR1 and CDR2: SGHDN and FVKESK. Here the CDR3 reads CASSQAAGGSDYYNEQFF. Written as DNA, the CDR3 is TGTGCCAGCAGCCAAGCAGCCGGGGGCTCGGACTACTACAATGAGCAGTTCTTC.

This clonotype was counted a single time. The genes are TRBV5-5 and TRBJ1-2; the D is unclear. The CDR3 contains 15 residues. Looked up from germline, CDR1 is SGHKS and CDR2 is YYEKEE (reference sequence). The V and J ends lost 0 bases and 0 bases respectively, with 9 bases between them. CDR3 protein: CASSLEAAANYGYTF. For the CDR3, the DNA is TGTGCCAGCAGCTTGGAGGCGGCCGCTAACTATGGCTACACCTTC.

The CDR3 sequence is CAIKPGIEDNEQFF. The CDR3 region has the DNA TGTGCCATCAAACCGGGTATTGAGGACAATGAGCAGTTCTTC. V is TRBV10-3 and J is TRBJ2-1; D not certain. There are 14 residues in the CDR3. Germline V lookup: CDR1 ENHRY, CDR2 SYGVKD. Trimming removed 7 bases at V and 5 bases at J, with 15 bases between.

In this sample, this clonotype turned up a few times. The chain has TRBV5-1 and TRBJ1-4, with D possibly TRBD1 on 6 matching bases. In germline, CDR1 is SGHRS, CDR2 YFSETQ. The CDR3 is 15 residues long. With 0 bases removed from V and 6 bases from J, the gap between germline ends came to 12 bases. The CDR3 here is CASSLAGGGHEKLFF. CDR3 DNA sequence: TGCGCCAGCAGCTTGGCCGGTGGGGGGCATGAAAAACTGTTTTTT.

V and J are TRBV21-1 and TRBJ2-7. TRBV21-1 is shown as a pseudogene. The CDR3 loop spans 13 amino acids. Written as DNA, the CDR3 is TGTGCCAGCAGCAAATGGGGTGGACGGGAGCAGTACTTC. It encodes CASSKWGGREQYF.

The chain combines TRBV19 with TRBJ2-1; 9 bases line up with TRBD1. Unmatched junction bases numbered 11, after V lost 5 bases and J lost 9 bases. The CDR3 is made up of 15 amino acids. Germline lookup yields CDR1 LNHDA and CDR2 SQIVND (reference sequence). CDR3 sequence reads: CASSGTGTGPGEQFF. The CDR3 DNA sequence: TGTGCCAGTAGTGGAACCGGGACAGGGCCTGGTGAGCAGTTCTTC.

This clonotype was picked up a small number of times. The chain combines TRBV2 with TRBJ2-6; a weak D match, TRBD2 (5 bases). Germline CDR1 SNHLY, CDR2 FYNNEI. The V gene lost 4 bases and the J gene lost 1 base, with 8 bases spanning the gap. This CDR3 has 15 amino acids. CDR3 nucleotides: TGTGCCAGCAGTGGGACTCGATCTGGGGCCAACGTCCTGACTTTC. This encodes CASSGTRSGANVLTF.

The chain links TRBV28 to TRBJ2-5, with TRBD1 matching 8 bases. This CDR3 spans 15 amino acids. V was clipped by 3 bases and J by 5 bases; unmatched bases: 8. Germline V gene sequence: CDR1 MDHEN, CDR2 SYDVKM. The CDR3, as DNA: TGTGCCAGCAGTTTTAACCCAGGGGGCAGGGAGACCCAGTACTTC. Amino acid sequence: CASSFNPGGRETQYF.

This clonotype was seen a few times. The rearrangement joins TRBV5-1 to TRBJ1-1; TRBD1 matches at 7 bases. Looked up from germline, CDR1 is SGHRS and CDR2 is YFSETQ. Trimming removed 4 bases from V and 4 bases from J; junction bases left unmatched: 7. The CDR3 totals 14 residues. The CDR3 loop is CASSNNPGGTEAFF. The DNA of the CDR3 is TGCGCCAGCAGCAACAATCCAGGGGGCACTGAAGCTTTCTTT.

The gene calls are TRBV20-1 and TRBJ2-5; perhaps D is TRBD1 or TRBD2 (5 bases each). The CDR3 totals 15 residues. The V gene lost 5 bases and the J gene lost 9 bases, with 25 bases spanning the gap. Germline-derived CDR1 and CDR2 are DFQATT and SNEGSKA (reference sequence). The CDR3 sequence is CSAQEGVLGPMAQYF. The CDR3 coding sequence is TGCAGTGCTCAAGAGGGTGTTTTGGGGCCCATGGCCCAGTACTTC.

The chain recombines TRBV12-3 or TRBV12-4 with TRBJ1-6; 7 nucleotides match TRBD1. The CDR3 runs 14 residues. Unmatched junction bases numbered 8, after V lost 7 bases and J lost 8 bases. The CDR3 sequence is CASTPQGEHSPLHF. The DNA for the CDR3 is TGTGCCAGCACACCCCAGGGGGAACATTCACCCCTCCACTTT.

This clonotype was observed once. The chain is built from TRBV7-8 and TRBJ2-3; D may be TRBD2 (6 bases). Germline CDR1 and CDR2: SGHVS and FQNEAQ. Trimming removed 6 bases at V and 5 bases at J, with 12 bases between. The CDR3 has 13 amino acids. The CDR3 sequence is CASRPAGIDTQYF. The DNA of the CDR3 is TGTGCCAGCAGGCCCGCGGGAATAGATACGCAGTATTTT. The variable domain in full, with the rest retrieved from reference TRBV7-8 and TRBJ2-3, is GAGVSQSPRYKVAKRGQDVALRCDPISGHVSLFWYQQALGQGPEFLTYFQNEAQLDKSGLPSDRFFAERPEGSVSTLKIQRTQQEDSAVYLCASRPAGIDTQYFGPGTRLTVL.

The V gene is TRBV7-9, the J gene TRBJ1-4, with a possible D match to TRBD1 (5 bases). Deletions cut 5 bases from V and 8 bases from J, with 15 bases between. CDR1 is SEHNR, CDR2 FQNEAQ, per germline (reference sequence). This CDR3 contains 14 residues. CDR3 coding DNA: TGTGCCAGCAGCGAAACTAGGGGAGGGGAAAAACTGTTTTTT. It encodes CASSETRGGEKLFF.

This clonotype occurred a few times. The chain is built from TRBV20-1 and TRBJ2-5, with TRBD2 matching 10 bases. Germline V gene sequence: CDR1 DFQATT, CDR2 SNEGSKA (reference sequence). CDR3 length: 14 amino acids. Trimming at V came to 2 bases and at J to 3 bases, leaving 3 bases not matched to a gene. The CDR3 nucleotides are TGCAGTGCTAGAATCGGACTAGCGGAAGAGACCCAGTACTTC. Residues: CSARIGLAEETQYF.

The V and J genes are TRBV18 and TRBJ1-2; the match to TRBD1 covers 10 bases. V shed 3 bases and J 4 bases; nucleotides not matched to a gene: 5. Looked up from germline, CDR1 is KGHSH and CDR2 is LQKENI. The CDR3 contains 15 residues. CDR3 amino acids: CASSPGTGVLYGYTF. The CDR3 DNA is TGTGCCAGCTCACCTGGGACAGGGGTTCTCTATGGCTACACCTTC. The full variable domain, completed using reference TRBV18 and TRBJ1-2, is NAGVMQNPRHLVRRRGQEARLRCSPMKGHSHVYWYRQLPEEGLKFMVYLQKENIIDESGMPKERFSAEFPKEGPSILRIQQVVRGDSAAYFCASSPGTGVLYGYTFGSGTRLTVV.

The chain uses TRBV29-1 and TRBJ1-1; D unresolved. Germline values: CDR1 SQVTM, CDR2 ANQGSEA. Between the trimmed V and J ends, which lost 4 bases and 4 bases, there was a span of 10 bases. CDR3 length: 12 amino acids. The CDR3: CSVVRTSTEAFF. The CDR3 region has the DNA TGCAGCGTTGTCCGGACGTCCACTGAAGCTTTCTTT. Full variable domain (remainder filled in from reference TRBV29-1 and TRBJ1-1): SAVISQKPSRDICQRGTSLTIQCQVDSQVTMMFWYRQQPGQSLTLIATANQGSEATYESGFVIDKFPISRPNLTFSTLTVSNMSPEDSSIYLCSVVRTSTEAFFGQGTRLTVV.

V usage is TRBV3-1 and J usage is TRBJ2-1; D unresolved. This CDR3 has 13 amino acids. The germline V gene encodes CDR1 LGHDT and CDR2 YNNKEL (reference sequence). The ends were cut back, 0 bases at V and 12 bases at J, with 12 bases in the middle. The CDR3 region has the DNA TGTGCCAGCAGCCAAGATGTCCGGGTTAGGCAGTTCTTC. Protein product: CASSQDVRVRQFF.

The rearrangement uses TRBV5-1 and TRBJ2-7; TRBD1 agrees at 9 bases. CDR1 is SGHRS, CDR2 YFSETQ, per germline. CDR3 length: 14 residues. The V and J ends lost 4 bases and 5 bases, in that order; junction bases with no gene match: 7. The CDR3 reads CASSAGTGSNEQYF. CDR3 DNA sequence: TGCGCCAGCAGCGCCGGGACAGGGAGCAACGAGCAGTACTTC. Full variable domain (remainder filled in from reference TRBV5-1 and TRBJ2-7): KAGVTQTPRYLIKTRGQQVTLSCSPISGHRSVSWYQQTPGQGLQFLFEYFSETQRNKGNFPGRFSGRQFSNSRSEMNVSTLELGDSALYLCASSAGTGSNEQYFGPGTRLTVT.

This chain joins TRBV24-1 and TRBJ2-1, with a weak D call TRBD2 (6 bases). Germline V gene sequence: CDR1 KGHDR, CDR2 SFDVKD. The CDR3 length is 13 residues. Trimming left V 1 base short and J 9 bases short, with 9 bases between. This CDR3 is CATSDLRGGEQFF. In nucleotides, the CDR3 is TGTGCCACCAGTGATTTACGGGGAGGTGAGCAGTTCTTC.

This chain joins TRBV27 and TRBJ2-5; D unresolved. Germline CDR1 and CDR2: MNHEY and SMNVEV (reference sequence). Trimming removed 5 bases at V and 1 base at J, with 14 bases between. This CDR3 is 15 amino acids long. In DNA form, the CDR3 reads TGTGCCAGCAGTATACTCGCAGCGACCCAAGAGACCCAGTACTTC. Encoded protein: CASSILAATQETQYF.

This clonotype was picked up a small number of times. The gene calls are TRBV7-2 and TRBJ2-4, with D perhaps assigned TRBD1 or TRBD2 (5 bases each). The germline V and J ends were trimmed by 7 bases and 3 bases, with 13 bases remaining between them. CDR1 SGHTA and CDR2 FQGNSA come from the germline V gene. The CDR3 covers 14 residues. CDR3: CASTRPGGKNIQYF. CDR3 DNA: TGTGCCAGCACCCGCCCTGGGGGCAAAAACATTCAGTACTTC.

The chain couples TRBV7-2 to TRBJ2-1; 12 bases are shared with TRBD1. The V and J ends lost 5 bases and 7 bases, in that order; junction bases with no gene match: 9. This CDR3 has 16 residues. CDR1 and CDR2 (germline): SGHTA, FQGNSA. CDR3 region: CASSPIGTGGGNEQFF. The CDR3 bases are TGTGCCAGCAGCCCTATAGGGACAGGGGGCGGGAATGAGCAGTTCTTC.

CDR3 residues: CATSDFPNHGNTEAFF. In DNA form, the CDR3 reads TGTGCCACCAGTGATTTCCCTAATCATGGGAACACTGAAGCTTTCTTT. The V gene is TRBV24-1, the J gene TRBJ1-1, with D hard to call. V was cut by 1 base and J by 1 base, with 12 bases left in between. Germline CDR1 KGHDR, CDR2 SFDVKD. The CDR3 length is 16 residues.

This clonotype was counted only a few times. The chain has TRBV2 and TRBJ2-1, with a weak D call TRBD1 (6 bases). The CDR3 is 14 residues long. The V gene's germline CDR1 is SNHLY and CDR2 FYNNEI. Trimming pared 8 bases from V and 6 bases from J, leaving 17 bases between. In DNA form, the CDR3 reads TGTGCCAGCCACGTACAGGGAGTAGGCAATGAGCAGTTCTTC. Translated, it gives CASHVQGVGNEQFF.

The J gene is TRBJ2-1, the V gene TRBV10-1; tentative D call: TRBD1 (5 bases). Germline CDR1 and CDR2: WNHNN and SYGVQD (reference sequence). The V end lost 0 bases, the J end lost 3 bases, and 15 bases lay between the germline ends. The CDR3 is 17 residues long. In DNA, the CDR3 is TGCGCCAGCAGTGAGTCTGGACACAGCATGGGCTACAATGAGCAGTTCTTC. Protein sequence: CASSESGHSMGYNEQFF.

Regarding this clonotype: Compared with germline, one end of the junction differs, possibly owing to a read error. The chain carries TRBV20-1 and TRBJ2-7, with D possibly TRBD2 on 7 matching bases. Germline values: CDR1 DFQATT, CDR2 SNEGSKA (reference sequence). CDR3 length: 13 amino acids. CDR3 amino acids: CGASGGGTYEQYF. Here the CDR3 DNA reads TGCGGTGCTAGCGGCGGGGGCACCTACGAGCAGTACTTC.

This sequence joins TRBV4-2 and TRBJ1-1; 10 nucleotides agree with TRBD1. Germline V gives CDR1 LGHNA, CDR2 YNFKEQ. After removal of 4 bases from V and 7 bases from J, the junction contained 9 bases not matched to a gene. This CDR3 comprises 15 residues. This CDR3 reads CASSPDRGGNSEAFF. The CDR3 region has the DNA TGTGCCAGCAGCCCGGACAGGGGGGGGAATAGTGAAGCTTTCTTT.

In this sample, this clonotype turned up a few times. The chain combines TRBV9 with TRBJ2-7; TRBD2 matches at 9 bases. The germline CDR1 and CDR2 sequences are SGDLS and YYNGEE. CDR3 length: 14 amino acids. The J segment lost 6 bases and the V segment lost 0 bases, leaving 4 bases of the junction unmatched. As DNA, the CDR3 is TGTGCCAGCAGCGTAGCTCCAGCGGGGGGCGAGCAGTACTTC. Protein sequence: CASSVAPAGGEQYF.

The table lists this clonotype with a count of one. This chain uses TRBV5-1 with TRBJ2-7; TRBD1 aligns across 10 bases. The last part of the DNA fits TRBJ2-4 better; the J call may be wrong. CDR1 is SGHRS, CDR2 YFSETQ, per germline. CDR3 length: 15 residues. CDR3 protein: CASSPGGQGLNIQYF. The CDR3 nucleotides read TGCGCCAGCAGCCCAGGGGGACAGGGGCTAAACATTCAGTACTTC.

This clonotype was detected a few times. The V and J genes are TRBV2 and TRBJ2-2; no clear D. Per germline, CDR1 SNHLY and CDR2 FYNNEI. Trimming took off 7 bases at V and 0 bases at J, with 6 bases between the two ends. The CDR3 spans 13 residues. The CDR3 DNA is TGTGCCAGCAAGGAACCGAACACCGGGGAGCTGTTTTTT. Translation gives CASKEPNTGELFF.